Below, 12 T cell receptor beta chains from the same sample are listed, as sequenced in a study of radiation and T cells in renal cell carcinoma. The time point: blood 4 weeks post-SBRT, at nephrectomy. Noted treatment: 15 Gy SBRT to primary tumor, nephrectomy 4 weeks later. The assay was immunoSEQ multiplex PCR, and TCRdb's table has in-frame clones only and misses some. The sample records some 78,000 clones, 89% being singletons. Sequencing was performed on blood, taken from a patient whose treatment included radiotherapy and nephrectomy. Receptor source: a woman aged 70-85 years with renal cell carcinoma.

This clone was detected only once. This chain joins TRBV6-5 and TRBJ2-4; TRBD2 agrees at 12 bases. CDR1 MNHEY and CDR2 SVGAGI come from the germline V gene. The CDR3 is 15 residues long. J was trimmed by 8 bases and V by 4 bases; bases with no gene match: 6. The CDR3 DNA reads TGTGCCAGCAGTTCTAGCGGGGGGGCCGGTTACATTCAGTACTTC. Its protein is CASSSSGGAGYIQYF.

This clone has only one observation. The chain joins TRBV7-9 to TRBJ1-6, with D maybe TRBD1 (6 bases). CDR1 and CDR2 from the germline V gene are SEHNR and FQNEAQ (reference sequence). V gave up 5 bases and J gave up 10 bases, with 21 bases separating them. The length of the CDR3 is 16 residues. CDR3 sequence (DNA): TGTGCCAGCAGCCCCGCAGGGGCCCCTGTAGGGTCACCCCTCCACTTT. Translated, it gives CASSPAGAPVGSPLHF.

The genes are TRBV30 and TRBJ1-2, with 7 bases identical to TRBD1. The CDR3 sequence is 11 residues long. Germline V gene lookup returns CDR1 GTSNPN and CDR2 SVGIG (reference sequence). With V trimmed by 7 bases and J by 4 bases, 3 bases remained unmatched. CDR3 residues: CALDRSYGYTF. The CDR3 nucleotides are TGTGCCTTGGACAGGTCCTATGGCTACACCTTC.

The chain employs TRBV12-5 and TRBJ2-2; no reliable D call. This CDR3 has 15 amino acids. Trimming shortened V by 5 bases and J by 1 base, and 11 bases separated the two germline ends. Germline V lookup: CDR1 LGHNT, CDR2 FRNRAP. The CDR3 here is CASGTERRNTGELFF. DNA of the CDR3: TGTGCTAGTGGTACTGAACGACGGAACACCGGGGAGCTGTTTTTT.

A few counts support this clone. The V gene is TRBV27, the J gene TRBJ1-5; D is possibly TRBD1 (5 bases). V lost 4 bases to trimming and J lost 7 bases, with 11 bases between them. The CDR3 contains 13 residues. Germline CDR1 and CDR2: MNHEY and SMNVEV (reference sequence). The DNA of the CDR3 is TGTGCCAGCAGTTCAGGGAGCCTACAGCCCCAGCATTTT. It translates to CASSSGSLQPQHF.

The gene calls are TRBV7-2 and TRBJ1-2; 7 bases are a match to TRBD1. This CDR3 is built from 14 residues. V lost 2 bases and J lost 3; bases outside the gene matches: 3. Germline V gene lookup returns CDR1 SGHTA and CDR2 FQGNSA. CDR3 protein: CASSLFQGDYGYTF. The DNA for the CDR3 is TGTGCCAGCAGCTTATTCCAGGGGGACTATGGCTACACCTTC. The full variable domain, rest sourced from reference TRBV7-2 and TRBJ1-2, is GAGVSQSPSNKVTEKGKDVELRCDPISGHTALYWYRQSLGQGLEFLIYFQGNSAPDKSGLPSDRFSAERTGGSVSTLTIQRTQQEDSAVYLCASSLFQGDYGYTFGSGTRLTVV.

The gene calls are TRBV29-1 and TRBJ1-2, with TRBD1 matching 12 bases. The CDR3 has 13 amino acids. V was pared by 6 bases and J by 8 bases, with 7 bases of the junction left unmatched. Per germline, CDR1 SQVTM and CDR2 ANQGSEA. The CDR3 coding sequence is TGCAGCGTCCGGGACAGGGGGCCGGAAGGCTACACCTTC. Residues: CSVRDRGPEGYTF.

The chain recombines TRBV27 with TRBJ1-4, with D possibly being TRBD1 (5 bases). V gave up 0 bases and J gave up 8 bases, with 13 bases separating them. CDR3 size: 15 residues. CDR1 MNHEY and CDR2 SMNVEV come from the germline V gene (reference sequence). CDR3 loop: CASSLSTRAAEKLFF. The CDR3 nucleotides read TGTGCCAGCAGTTTATCAACCAGGGCGGCGGAAAAACTGTTTTTT.

V usage is TRBV9 and J usage is TRBJ2-2; D perhaps matches TRBD1 (5 bases). The CDR3 is made up of 15 amino acids. Germline CDR1 SGDLS, CDR2 YYNGEE. V lost 4 bases and J lost 4, with 14 bases in between. This CDR3 reads CASSSTSTATGELFF. Written as DNA, the CDR3 is TGTGCCAGCAGCTCCACATCGACAGCCACCGGGGAGCTGTTTTTT.

CDR3 amino acids: CASRDRATGELFF. CDR3 sequence (DNA): TGTGCCAGCAGGGACAGGGCCACCGGGGAGCTGTTTTTT. The V gene is TRBV6-5, the J gene TRBJ2-2; 8 nucleotides match TRBD1. Trimming removed 6 bases from V and 4 bases from J; junction bases left unmatched: 1. The V gene's germline CDR1 is MNHEY and CDR2 SVGAGI. The CDR3 covers 13 residues.

The chain couples TRBV19 to TRBJ1-1; D not resolved. Germline V gene data show CDR1 as LNHDA and CDR2 as SQIVND (reference sequence). V lost 3 bases and J 4 bases, leaving 9 bases between the germline ends. CDR3 length: 13 amino acids. CDR3 in DNA: TGTGCCAGTAGTATCCGGGTAGGCACTGAAGCTTTCTTT. Its protein product is CASSIRVGTEAFF.

A remark on this clone: One end of the junction varies from germline; a read error may be responsible. This chain connects TRBV7-7 to TRBJ2-5; D gene ambiguous. CDR3 size: 13 residues. The V gene's germline CDR1 is SSHAT and CDR2 FNYEAQ (reference sequence). Here the CDR3 DNA reads TGTGCTAGCAGCTTGGGTCCCCAAGAGACCCAGTACTTC. This codes for CASSLGPQETQYF.